The 4 T cell receptor beta chains below were found in one sample sequenced in a study of shared clonotypes between healthy human individuals. TCRdb's copy holds only in-frame clones and misses some; the assay was immunoSEQ multiplex PCR. The sample shows approximately 2.5 million clones, around nine tenths of them seen only once. Specimen: naive CD4+ T cells sorted from blood. Specified subset: CD45RA+ positively selected. Every receptor here comes from a man between 18 and 29 years old in good health.

The V call is TRBV4-1, the J call TRBJ1-1; 9 bases match TRBD1. This CDR3 is built from 16 residues. The V segment lost 2 bases and the J segment 0 bases; nucleotides outside the gene matches: 4. Per germline, CDR1 MGHRA and CDR2 YSYEKL. CDR3 residues: CASSQTGQGVNTEAFF. CDR3 DNA: TGCGCCAGCAGCCAAACGGGACAGGGTGTGAACACTGAAGCTTTCTTT.

The CDR3 DNA follows: TGTGCCAGCAGCTTCGCCGGGACAGCCATCCAAAAACTGTTTTTT. Its translation: CASSFAGTAIQKLFF. J is TRBJ1-4 and V is TRBV7-2; 7 nucleotides agree with TRBD1. Trimming took 3 bases from V and 9 from J; bases not matched to a gene: 10. CDR3 length equals 15 residues. Germline CDR1 reads SGHTA; CDR2 reads FQGNSA.

This clone was seen only once. The rearrangement uses TRBV18 and TRBJ2-7; 7 bases fit TRBD1. Germline V gene lookup returns CDR1 KGHSH and CDR2 LQKENI. This CDR3 has 14 residues. V shed 6 bases, J shed 2 bases, and the junction held 7 bases outside the gene matches. As DNA, the CDR3 is TGTGCCAGCTCGGCCGGGACAGAAGCCTACGAGCAGTACTTC. It is translated as CASSAGTEAYEQYF.

The genes are TRBV7-9 and TRBJ2-3; 8 nucleotides match TRBD1. The germline CDR1 and CDR2 sequences are SEHNR and FQNEAQ (reference sequence). With 5 bases clipped from V and 3 bases from J, the junction kept 4 bases outside the gene matches. This CDR3 has 14 residues. CDR3 DNA: TGTGCCAGCAGCACGGACAGGGAGACAGATACGCAGTATTTT. Residues: CASSTDRETDTQYF.